The clone carrying this T cell receptor beta chain was seen ten or more times. Its matching antigen is unknown. The sample belongs to a study of early T cells in non-severe SARS-CoV-2 infection. Study results and limitations: The matching step, a VDJdb search, favored anti-spike CD8 responses and missed private and CD4 specificities.

Unique molecular identifiers were affixed to single, distinct cDNA molecules. MiXCR, applied by TCRdb to the 5' RACE reads, yields one record per CDR3 protein. The table has tens of thousands of distinct CDR3 sequences, approximately 12% seen once. Germline CDR1 reads LGHDT; CDR2 reads YNNKEL (reference sequence). V shed 7 bases, J shed 7 bases, and the junction held 12 bases outside the gene matches. The CDR3 has 15 residues. This chain links TRBV3-1 with TRBJ2-1; 8 bases agree with TRBD2. The clonotype comes from an adult who was a healthcare worker with PCR-confirmed SARS-CoV-2 infection or an uninfected control (not recorded which). Sequencing input: whole blood. CDR3 DNA: TGTGCCAGCAAAAGTGGGGGACTAGACCTGAATGAGCAGTTCTTC. This translates into CASKSGGLDLNEQFF.